The 19 T cell receptor beta chains reported below all come from one sample, sequenced in a study of metastatic and nonmetastatic thyroid tumors. From the PCR reads, TCRdb re-called clones with MiXCR. This repertoire shows around 19,000 clones, around 28% found once; its top ten account for around 27%. Thyroid surgery had not been preceded by any treatment in any patient. The sequenced material came from tumor tissue. Source of these receptors: a male donor with papillary thyroid cancer or a benign thyroid nodule (not recorded which). Some clones in this sample may be carry-over from other donors' samples.

In its sample, this clone was seen many times. This rearrangement joins TRBV28 to TRBJ2-5; D may be TRBD2 (6 bases). Between the trimmed V and J ends, which lost 6 bases and 5 bases, there was a span of 10 bases. Germline-derived CDR1 and CDR2 are MDHEN and SYDVKM. The length of the CDR3 is 12 residues. The DNA for the CDR3 is TGTGCCAGCAGACCCGCGGGGGAGACCCAGTACTTC. This translates into CASRPAGETQYF.

This clone was found a few times. V and J are TRBV15 and TRBJ2-7; 9 bases line up with TRBD1. The germline V gene encodes CDR1 LNHNV and CDR2 YYDKDF (reference sequence). Trimming at V came to 9 bases and at J to 0 bases, leaving 9 bases not matched to a gene. The CDR3 has 15 amino acids. The CDR3 DNA reads TGTGCCACTTCTGAAGACAGGGGGAACTCCTACGAGCAGTACTTC. It specifies CATSEDRGNSYEQYF.

This clone was recorded many times. The V and J genes are TRBV20-1 and TRBJ2-3, with TRBD2 matching 9 bases. J gave up 1 base and V 0 bases, and 5 bases lay outside the gene matches. Germline V gene sequence: CDR1 DFQATT, CDR2 SNEGSKA (reference sequence). The CDR3 contains 16 residues. The CDR3 loop is CSARDSGGLGTDTQYF. Written as DNA, the CDR3 is TGCAGTGCTAGAGATAGCGGGGGTCTAGGCACAGATACGCAGTATTTT.

This chain connects TRBV27 to TRBJ1-2; D possibly corresponds to TRBD1 (5 bases). Germline V gene sequence: CDR1 MNHEY, CDR2 SMNVEV (reference sequence). This CDR3 is built from 13 residues. The ends were cut back, 6 bases at V and 4 bases at J, with 12 bases in the middle. The CDR3 DNA reads as TGTGCCAGCAGCCTTTCAAGGGGCTATGGCTACACCTTC. Protein product: CASSLSRGYGYTF.

There are a few counts of this clone. V gene TRBV6-1 combines with J gene TRBJ1-2; no reliable D call. Germline CDR1 and CDR2: MNHNS and SASEGT. V was pared by 10 bases and J by 5 bases, with 17 bases between. This CDR3 is built from 13 residues. CDR3 loop: CATLGRATYGYTF. In DNA, the CDR3 is TGTGCCACCCTAGGCAGAGCTACGTATGGCTACACCTTC.

This clone was seen more than once but under ten times. The rearrangement joins TRBV25-1 to TRBJ1-3; TRBD1 matches 9 bases. Germline assignment: CDR1 MGHDK and CDR2 SYGVNS. V lost 6 bases and J lost 4; bases outside the gene matches: 4. This CDR3 is 14 amino acids long. The CDR3 sequence is CASSAGQGGNTIYF. For the CDR3, the DNA is TGTGCCAGCAGCGCCGGACAGGGGGGAAACACCATATATTTT.

This clone occurred many times. V gene TRBV11-1 combines with J gene TRBJ2-3; perhaps TRBD2 as D (6 bases). The CDR3 loop spans 13 amino acids. Germline lookup yields CDR1 SGHAT and CDR2 FQDESV (reference sequence). Between the trimmed V and J ends, which lost 5 bases and 2 bases, there was a span of 8 bases. The CDR3 sequence is CASSPGVTDTQYF. The DNA of the CDR3 is TGTGCCAGCAGCCCGGGGGTCACAGATACGCAGTATTTT. Supplemented by reference TRBV11-1 and TRBJ2-3, the full variable domain reads EAEVAQSPRYKITEKSQAVAFWCDPISGHATLYWYRQILGQGPELLVQFQDESVVDDSQLPKDRFSAERLKGVDSTLKIQPAELGDSAMYLCASSPGVTDTQYFGPGTRLTVL.

This clone was counted a few times. This rearrangement joins TRBV6-1 to TRBJ2-3; 7 bases fit TRBD2. The germline gives CDR1 MNHNS, CDR2 SASEGT. The V gene end was trimmed by 5 bases and the J gene end by 4 bases; junction bases not matched to a gene: 12. The CDR3 loop spans 16 amino acids. DNA for the CDR3: TGTGCCAGCAGTAAGGGTGGACTAGTGGCGGCAGATACGCAGTATTTT. This encodes CASSKGGLVAADTQYF.

This clone was counted ten times or more. The chain is built from TRBV7-3 and TRBJ1-1, with a tentative D call TRBD1 (6 bases). Trimming took off 5 bases at V and 4 bases at J, with 14 bases between the two ends. The germline V gene has CDR1 SGHTA and CDR2 FQGTGA. The CDR3 consists of 14 residues. The CDR3 sequence: CASSPQGWGTEAFF. In DNA, the CDR3 is TGTGCCAGCAGCCCCCAGGGGTGGGGCACTGAAGCTTTCTTT.

V gene TRBV28 combines with J gene TRBJ1-2; D gene uncertain. Germline V gene lookup returns CDR1 MDHEN and CDR2 SYDVKM. Trimming removed 6 bases at V and 8 bases at J, with 25 bases between. CDR3 length equals 16 residues. The CDR3 loop is CASRDRLDGSLRGYTF. The CDR3 DNA sequence: TGTGCCAGCAGGGATCGACTGGACGGGTCATTAAGGGGCTACACCTTC.

In its sample, this clone ranks as medium-sized. The CDR3 DNA reads as TGTGCCAGCAGTTTAGCTCTCGGACAGGGCCCCTACAATGAGCAGTTCTTC. Residues: CASSLALGQGPYNEQFF. The V gene is TRBV12-3 or TRBV12-4, the J gene TRBJ2-1, with 8 bases fitting TRBD1. V trimming: 0 bases; J trimming: 2 bases; junction bases outside the gene matches: 6. CDR3 length: 17 residues.

This clone occurred many times. Other DNA sequences of this sample code for an identical CDR3. V and J are TRBV7-9 and TRBJ2-4, with D possibly matching TRBD2 (6 bases). This CDR3 has 16 residues. Between the trimmed V and J ends, which lost 1 base and 2 bases, there was a span of 12 bases. CDR1 is SEHNR, CDR2 FQNEAQ, per germline (reference sequence). The CDR3 DNA reads as TGTGCCAGCAGCTTAGGGGCGGGATTGACCAAAAACATTCAGTACTTC. Amino acid sequence: CASSLGAGLTKNIQYF.

This clone has only a few counts. J is TRBJ1-6 and V is TRBV29-1; D possibly corresponds to TRBD1 (5 bases). The V end lost 5 bases, the J end lost 7 bases, and 12 bases lay between the germline ends. Germline lookup yields CDR1 SQVTM and CDR2 ANQGSEA. This CDR3 region has 13 residues. CDR3 sequence: CSVQVGVNSPLHF. The CDR3 DNA follows: TGCAGCGTTCAAGTGGGGGTCAATTCACCCCTCCACTTT.

This clone was observed a few times. J is TRBJ2-1 and V is TRBV20-1; the D is unclear. CDR1 DFQATT and CDR2 SNEGSKA come from the germline V gene (reference sequence). The CDR3 is made up of 13 amino acids. The V end was cut by 0 bases, the J end by 10 bases, with 13 bases between. CDR3 residues: CSARDVPAGEQFF. The CDR3 DNA is TGCAGTGCTAGAGATGTACCGGCAGGAGAGCAGTTCTTC.

The chain joins TRBV20-1 to TRBJ2-3; D remains unclear. V dropped 0 bases and J dropped 3 bases, with 10 bases sitting between them. The germline V gene encodes CDR1 DFQATT and CDR2 SNEGSKA (reference sequence). There are 14 residues in the CDR3. The CDR3 region is CSARDRRLTDTQYF. CDR3 bases: TGCAGTGCTAGAGATCGCCGGTTAACAGATACGCAGTATTTT.

This clone was seen ten or more times. The chain's CDR3 is CASSLSSWGTSTDTQYF. In DNA, the CDR3 is TGCGCCAGCAGCTTATCTTCTTGGGGGACTAGCACAGATACGCAGTATTTT. The chain has TRBV5-1 and TRBJ2-3; possible D gene TRBD2, 6 bases. With 2 bases removed from V and 0 bases from J, the gap between germline ends came to 16 bases. In germline, CDR1 is SGHRS, CDR2 YFSETQ. This CDR3 comprises 17 residues.

This clone was picked up many times. The chain is built from TRBV27 and TRBJ1-5; 7 bases map to TRBD1. Germline CDR1 reads MNHEY; CDR2 reads SMNVEV (reference sequence). The length of the CDR3 is 12 residues. Trimming took 5 bases from V and 11 from J; bases not matched to a gene: 6. CDR3 nucleotides: TGTGCCAGCAGTAGACAGGGCGAGGCCCAGCATTTT. Translating gives CASSRQGEAQHF.

A note on this clone: The germline gene is not matched at one end of the junction; a read error may be the cause. The CDR3: CASGQGWGTSGEQYF. The CDR3 nucleotides read TGCGCCAGCGGCCAAGGTTGGGGAACCTCCGGCGAGCAGTACTTC. The rearrangement links TRBV4-1 to TRBJ2-7; D uncertain. CDR1 and CDR2 (germline): MGHRA, YSYEKL. The length of the CDR3 is 15 residues.

The sample holds a few counts of this clone. The chain uses TRBV11-2 and TRBJ2-3, with TRBD1 as a possible D gene (6 bases). Trimming stripped 4 bases from V and 4 bases from J, with 24 bases between. Germline V CDR1 and CDR2: SGHAT, FQNNGV. CDR3 length equals 18 residues. The chain's CDR3 is CASSSTPTGADRADTQYF. The CDR3 nucleotides read TGTGCCAGCAGCTCCACTCCGACAGGTGCCGACCGTGCAGATACGCAGTATTTT.